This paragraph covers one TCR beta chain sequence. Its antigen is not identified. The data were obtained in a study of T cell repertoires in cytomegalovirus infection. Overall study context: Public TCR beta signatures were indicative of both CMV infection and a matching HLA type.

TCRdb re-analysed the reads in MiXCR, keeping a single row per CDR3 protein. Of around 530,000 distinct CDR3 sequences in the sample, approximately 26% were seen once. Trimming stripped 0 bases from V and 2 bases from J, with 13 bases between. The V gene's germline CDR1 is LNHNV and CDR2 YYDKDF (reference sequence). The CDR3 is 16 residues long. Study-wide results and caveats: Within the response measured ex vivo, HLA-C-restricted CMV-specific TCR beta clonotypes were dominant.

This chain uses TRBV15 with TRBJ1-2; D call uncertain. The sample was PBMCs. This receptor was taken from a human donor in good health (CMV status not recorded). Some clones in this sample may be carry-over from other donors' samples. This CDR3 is CATSREGPSLNYGYTF. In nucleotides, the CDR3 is TGTGCCACCAGCAGAGAAGGACCGAGCCTCAACTATGGCTACACCTTC.